The clone carrying this T cell receptor beta chain came up many times. Antigen specificity is unknown. The data were taken from a study of CD8 T cells in ankylosing spondylitis. Scientists made TCR beta libraries using quantitative 5'-RACE with molecular barcodes. TCRdb fed the 5' RACE reads into MiXCR, producing one record per CDR3 protein. This table has 100,000 to 150,000 distinct CDR3 sequences, 6.5% to 9% appearing once. Study-wide results and limits: As for the disease-linked clones, they showed a CD8+ phenotype and occurred at relatively low frequencies in peripheral blood. For ankylosing spondylitis blood, a TCR beta motif of several highly homologous variants appeared characteristic.

CDR1 and CDR2 (germline): SGHAT, FQNNGV. Trimming took off 3 bases at V and 1 base at J, with 12 bases between the two ends. The CDR3 loop spans 16 amino acids. This clonotype originated in a male donor with ankylosing spondylitis or in good health (not recorded which). This chain uses TRBV11-2 with TRBJ2-2; possible D gene TRBD1, 5 bases. Sequencing was carried out using blood, either unsorted or a sorted T cell fraction (not recorded which). The DNA for the CDR3 is TGTGCCAGCAGCTTGTTGATAACAGGGAACACCGGGGAGCTGTTTTTT. This gives the protein CASSLLITGNTGELFF.